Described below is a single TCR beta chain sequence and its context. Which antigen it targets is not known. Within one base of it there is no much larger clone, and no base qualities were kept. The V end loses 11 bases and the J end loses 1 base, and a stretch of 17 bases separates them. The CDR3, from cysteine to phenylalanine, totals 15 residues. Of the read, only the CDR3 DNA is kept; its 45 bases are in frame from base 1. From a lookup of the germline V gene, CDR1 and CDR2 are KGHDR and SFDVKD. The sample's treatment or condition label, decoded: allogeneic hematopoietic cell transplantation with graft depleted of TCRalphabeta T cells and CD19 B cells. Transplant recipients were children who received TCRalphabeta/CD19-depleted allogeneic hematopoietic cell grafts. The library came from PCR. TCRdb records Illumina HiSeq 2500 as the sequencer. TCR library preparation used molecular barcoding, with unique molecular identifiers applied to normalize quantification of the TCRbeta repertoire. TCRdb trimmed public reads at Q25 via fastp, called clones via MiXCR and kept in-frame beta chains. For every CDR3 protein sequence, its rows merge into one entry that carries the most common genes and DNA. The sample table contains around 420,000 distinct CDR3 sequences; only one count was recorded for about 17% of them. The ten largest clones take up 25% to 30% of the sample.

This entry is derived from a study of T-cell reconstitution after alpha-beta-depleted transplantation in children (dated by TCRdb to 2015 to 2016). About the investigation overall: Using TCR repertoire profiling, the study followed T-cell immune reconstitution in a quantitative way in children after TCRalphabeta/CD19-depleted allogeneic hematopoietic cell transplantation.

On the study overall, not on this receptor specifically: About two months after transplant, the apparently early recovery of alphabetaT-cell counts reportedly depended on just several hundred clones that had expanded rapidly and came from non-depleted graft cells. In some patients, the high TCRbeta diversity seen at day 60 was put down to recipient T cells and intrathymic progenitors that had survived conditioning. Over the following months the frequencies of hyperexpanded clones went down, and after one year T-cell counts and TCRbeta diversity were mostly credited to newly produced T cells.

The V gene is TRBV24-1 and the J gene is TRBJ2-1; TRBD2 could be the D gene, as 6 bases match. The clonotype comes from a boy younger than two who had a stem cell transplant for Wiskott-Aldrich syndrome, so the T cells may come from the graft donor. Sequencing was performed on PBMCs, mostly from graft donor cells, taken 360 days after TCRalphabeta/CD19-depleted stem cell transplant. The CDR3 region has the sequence CAMYLRTISYNEQFF. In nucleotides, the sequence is TGTGCCATGTACCTTCGGACTATATCCTACAATGAGCAGTTCTTC.